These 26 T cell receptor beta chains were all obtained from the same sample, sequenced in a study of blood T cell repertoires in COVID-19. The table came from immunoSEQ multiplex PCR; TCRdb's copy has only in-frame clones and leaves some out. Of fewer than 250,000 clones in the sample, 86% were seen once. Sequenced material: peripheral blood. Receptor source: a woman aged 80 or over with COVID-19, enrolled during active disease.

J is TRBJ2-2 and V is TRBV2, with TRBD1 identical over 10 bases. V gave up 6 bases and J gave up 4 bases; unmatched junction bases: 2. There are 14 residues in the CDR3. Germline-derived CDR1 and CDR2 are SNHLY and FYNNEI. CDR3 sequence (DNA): TGTGCCAGCAGAGGACAGGGGGTCACCGGGGAGCTGTTTTTT. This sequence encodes CASRGQGVTGELFF. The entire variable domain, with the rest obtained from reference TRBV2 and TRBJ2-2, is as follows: EPEVTQTPSHQVTQMGQEVILRCVPISNHLYFYWYRQILGQKVEFLVSFYNNEISEKSEIFDDQFSVERPDGSNFTLKIRSTKLEDSAMYFCASRGQGVTGELFFGEGSRLTVL.

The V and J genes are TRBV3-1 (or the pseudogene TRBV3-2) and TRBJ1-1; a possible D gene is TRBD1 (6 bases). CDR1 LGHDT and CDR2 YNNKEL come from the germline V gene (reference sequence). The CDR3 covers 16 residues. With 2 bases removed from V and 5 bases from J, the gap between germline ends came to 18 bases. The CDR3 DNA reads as TGTGCCAGCAGCCAATCGAGGGGGTCTAGAGGAACTGAAGCTTTCTTT. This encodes CASSQSRGSRGTEAFF.

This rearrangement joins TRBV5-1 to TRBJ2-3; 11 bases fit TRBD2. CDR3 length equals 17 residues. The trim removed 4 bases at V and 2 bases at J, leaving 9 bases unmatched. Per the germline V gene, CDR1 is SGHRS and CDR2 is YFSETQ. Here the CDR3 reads CASSPSSSGGSTDTQYF. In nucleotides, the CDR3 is TGCGCCAGCAGCCCTTCCTCTAGCGGGGGGTCCACAGATACGCAGTATTTT.

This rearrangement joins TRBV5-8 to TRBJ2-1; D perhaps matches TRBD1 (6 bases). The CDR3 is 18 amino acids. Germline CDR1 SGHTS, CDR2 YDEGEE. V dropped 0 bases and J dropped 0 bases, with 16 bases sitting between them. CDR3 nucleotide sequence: TGTGCCAGCAGCTTGGTGACAGGCTATACAGGCTCCTACAATGAGCAGTTCTTC. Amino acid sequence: CASSLVTGYTGSYNEQFF.

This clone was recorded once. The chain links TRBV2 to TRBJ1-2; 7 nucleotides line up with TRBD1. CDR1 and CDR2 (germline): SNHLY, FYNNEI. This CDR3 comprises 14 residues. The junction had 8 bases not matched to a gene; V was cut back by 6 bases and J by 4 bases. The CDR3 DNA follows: TGTGCCAGCAGGCCCCGACAGGGCTTCTATGGCTACACCTTC. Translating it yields CASRPRQGFYGYTF.

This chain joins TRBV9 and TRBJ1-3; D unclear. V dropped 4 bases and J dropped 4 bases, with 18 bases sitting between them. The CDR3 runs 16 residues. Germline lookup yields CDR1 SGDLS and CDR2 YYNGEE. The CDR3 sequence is CASSRESLRAGNTIYF. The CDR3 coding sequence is TGTGCCAGCAGCCGTGAGAGTTTACGTGCAGGAAACACCATATATTTT.

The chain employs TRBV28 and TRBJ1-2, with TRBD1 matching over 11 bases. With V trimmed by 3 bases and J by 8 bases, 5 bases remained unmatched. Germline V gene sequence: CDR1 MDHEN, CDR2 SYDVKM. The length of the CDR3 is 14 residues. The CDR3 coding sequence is TGTGCCAGCAGTTTCTCGGGACAGGGGGAAGGCTACACCTTC. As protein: CASSFSGQGEGYTF.

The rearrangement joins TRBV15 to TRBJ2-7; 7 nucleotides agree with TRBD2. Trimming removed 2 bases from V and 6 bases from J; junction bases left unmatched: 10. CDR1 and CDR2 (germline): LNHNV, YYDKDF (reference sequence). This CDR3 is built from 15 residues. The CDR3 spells CATSRLGTERGEQYF. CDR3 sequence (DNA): TGTGCCACCAGCAGACTCGGGACCGAGCGGGGCGAGCAGTACTTC.

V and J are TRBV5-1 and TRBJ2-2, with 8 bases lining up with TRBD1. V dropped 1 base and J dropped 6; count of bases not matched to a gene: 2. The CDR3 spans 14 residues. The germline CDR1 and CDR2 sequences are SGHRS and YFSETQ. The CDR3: CASSLTTGAGELFF. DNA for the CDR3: TGCGCCAGCAGCTTGACGACAGGGGCCGGGGAGCTGTTTTTT.

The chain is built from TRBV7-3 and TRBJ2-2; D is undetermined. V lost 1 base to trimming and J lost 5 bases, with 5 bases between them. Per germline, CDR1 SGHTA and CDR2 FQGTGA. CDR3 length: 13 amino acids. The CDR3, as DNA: TGTGCCAGCAGCTTAAGGCAGACCGGGGAGCTGTTTTTT. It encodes CASSLRQTGELFF.

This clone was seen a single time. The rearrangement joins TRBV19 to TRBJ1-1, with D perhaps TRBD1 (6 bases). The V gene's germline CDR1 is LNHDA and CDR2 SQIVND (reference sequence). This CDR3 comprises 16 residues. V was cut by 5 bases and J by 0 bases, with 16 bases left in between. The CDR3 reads CASSPTQGQLNTEAFF. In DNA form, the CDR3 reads TGTGCCAGTAGTCCCACCCAGGGACAATTGAACACTGAAGCTTTCTTT.

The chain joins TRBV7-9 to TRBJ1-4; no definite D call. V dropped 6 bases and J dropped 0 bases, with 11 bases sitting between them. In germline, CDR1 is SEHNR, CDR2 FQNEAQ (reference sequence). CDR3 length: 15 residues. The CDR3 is CASSPRQTTNEKLFF. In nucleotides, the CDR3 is TGTGCCAGCAGTCCAAGACAAACAACTAATGAAAAACTGTTTTTT.

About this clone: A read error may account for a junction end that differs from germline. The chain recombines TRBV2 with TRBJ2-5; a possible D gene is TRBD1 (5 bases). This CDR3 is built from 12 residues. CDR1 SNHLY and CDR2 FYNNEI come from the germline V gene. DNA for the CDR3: TGTGCCAGCAGTGTATTTTCGGACACCCGGTACTTC. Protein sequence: CASSVFSDTRYF.

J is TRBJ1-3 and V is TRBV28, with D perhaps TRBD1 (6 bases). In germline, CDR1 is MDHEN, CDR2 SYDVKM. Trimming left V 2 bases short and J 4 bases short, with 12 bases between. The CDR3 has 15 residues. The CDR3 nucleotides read TGTGCCAGCAGTTTACCCACAGGGCGAGGAAACACCATATATTTT. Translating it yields CASSLPTGRGNTIYF.

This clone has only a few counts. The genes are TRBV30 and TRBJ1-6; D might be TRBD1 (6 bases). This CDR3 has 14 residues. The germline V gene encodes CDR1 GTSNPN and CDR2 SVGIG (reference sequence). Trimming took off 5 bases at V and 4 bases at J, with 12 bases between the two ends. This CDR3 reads CAWAPTGYNSPLHF. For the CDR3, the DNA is TGTGCCTGGGCCCCGACAGGTTATAATTCACCCCTCCACTTT.

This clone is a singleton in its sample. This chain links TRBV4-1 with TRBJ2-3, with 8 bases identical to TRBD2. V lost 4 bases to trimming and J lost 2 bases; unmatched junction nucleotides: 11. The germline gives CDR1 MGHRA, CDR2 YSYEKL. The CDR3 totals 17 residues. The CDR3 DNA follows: TGCGCCAGCAGCCCCCGTGGCAGCGGGGGCCTCACAGATACGCAGTATTTT. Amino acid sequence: CASSPRGSGGLTDTQYF.

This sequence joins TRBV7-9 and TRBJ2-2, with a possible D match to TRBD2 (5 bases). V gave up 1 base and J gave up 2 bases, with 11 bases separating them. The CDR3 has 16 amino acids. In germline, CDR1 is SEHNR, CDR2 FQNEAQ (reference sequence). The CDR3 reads CASSLGSGINTGELFF. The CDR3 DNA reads TGTGCCAGCAGCTTAGGGTCCGGGATCAACACCGGGGAGCTGTTTTTT.

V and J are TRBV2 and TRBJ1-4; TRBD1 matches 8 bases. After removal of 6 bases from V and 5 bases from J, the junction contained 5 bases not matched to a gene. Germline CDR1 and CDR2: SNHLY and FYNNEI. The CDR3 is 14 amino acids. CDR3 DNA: TGTGCCAGCAGATTACAGGGGGTAAATGAAAAACTGTTTTTT. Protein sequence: CASRLQGVNEKLFF.

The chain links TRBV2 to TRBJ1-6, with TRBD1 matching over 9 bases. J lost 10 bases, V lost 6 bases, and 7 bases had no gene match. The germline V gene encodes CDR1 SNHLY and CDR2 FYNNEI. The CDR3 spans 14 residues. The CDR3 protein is CASRTDRGGSPLHF. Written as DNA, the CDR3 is TGTGCCAGCAGGACGGACAGGGGAGGGTCACCCCTCCACTTT. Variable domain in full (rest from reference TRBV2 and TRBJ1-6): EPEVTQTPSHQVTQMGQEVILRCVPISNHLYFYWYRQILGQKVEFLVSFYNNEISEKSEIFDDQFSVERPDGSNFTLKIRSTKLEDSAMYFCASRTDRGGSPLHFGNGTRLTVT.

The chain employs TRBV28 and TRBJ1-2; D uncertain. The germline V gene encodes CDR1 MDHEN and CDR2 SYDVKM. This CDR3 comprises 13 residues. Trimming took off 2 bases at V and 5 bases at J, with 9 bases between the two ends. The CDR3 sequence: CASSLPYSYGYTF. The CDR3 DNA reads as TGTGCCAGCAGTTTACCGTATAGTTATGGCTACACCTTC.

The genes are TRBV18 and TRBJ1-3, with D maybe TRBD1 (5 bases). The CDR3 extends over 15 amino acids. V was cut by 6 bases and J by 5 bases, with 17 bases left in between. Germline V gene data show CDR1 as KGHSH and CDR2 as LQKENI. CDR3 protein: CASSLGADRRNTIYF. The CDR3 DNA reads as TGTGCCAGCTCCCTTGGGGCCGACCGCCGAAACACCATATATTTT.

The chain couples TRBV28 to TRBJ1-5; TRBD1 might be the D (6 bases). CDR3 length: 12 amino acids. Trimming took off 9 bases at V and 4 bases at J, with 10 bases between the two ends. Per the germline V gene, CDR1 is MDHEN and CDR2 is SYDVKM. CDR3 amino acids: CASQTGNQPQHF. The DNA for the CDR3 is TGTGCCAGTCAAACAGGGAATCAGCCCCAGCATTTT.

CDR3 region: CATSVGDPRGIEQFF. In DNA form, the CDR3 reads TGTGCCACCAGTGTCGGCGATCCCAGGGGGATTGAGCAGTTCTTC. The chain links TRBV24-1 to TRBJ2-1, with 7 bases that match TRBD1. The CDR3 covers 15 residues. Germline CDR1 KGHDR, CDR2 SFDVKD. Trimming took 5 bases from V and 9 from J; bases not matched to a gene: 12.

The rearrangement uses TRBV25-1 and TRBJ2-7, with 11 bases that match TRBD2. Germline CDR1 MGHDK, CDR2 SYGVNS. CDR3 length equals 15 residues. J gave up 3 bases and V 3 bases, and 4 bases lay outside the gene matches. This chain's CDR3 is CASSDASGGLYEQYF. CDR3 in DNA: TGTGCCAGCAGTGATGCTAGCGGGGGGCTCTACGAGCAGTACTTC.

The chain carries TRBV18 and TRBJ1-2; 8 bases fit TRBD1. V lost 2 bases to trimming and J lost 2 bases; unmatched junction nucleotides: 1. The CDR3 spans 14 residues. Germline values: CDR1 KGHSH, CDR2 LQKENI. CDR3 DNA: TGTGCCAGCTCACCAGACAGGGGCAACTATGGCTACACCTTC. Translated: CASSPDRGNYGYTF.

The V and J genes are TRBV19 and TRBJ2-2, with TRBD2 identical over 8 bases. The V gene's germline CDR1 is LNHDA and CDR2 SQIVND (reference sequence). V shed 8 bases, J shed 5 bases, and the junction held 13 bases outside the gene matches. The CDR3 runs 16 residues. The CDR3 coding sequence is TGTGCCAGTCGCCCGGGGGGGGCGGGGCGGACCGGGGAGCTGTTTTTT. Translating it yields CASRPGGAGRTGELFF.